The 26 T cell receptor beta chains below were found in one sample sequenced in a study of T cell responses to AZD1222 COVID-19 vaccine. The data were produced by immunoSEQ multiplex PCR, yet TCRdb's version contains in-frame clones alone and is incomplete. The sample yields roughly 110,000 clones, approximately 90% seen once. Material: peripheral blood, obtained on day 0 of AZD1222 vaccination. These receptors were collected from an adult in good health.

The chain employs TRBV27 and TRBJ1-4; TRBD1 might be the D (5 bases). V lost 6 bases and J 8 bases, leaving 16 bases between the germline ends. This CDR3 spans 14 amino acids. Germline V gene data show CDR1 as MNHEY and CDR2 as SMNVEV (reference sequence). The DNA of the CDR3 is TGTGCCAGCAGCCCGGGACGGGCGGGGGAAAAACTGTTTTTT. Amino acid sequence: CASSPGRAGEKLFF.

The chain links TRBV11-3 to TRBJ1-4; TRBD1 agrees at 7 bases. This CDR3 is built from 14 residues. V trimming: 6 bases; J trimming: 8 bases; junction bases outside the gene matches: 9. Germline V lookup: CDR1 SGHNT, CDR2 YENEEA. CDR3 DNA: TGTGCCAGCAGTTTCCAGGACAGGCCCGAAAAACTGTTTTTT. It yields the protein CASSFQDRPEKLFF.

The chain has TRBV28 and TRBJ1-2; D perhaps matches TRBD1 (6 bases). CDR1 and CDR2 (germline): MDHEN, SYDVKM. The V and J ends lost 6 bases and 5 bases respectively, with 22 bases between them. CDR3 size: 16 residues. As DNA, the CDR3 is TGTGCCAGCAGCTTAAACCAGGGGTTTTTATCGTATGGCTACACCTTC. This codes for CASSLNQGFLSYGYTF.

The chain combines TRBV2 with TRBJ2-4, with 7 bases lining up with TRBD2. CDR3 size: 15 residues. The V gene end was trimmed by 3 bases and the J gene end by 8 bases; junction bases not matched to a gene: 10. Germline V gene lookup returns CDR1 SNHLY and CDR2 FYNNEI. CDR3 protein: CASSEGVFGGDIQYF. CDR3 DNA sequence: TGTGCCAGCAGTGAGGGTGTATTTGGGGGGGACATTCAGTACTTC.

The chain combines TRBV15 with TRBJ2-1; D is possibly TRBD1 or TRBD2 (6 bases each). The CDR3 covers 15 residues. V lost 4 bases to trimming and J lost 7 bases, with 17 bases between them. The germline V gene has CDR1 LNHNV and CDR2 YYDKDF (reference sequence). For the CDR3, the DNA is TGTGCCACCAGCACCAGGGGTCCGGGGGAGAATGAGCAGTTCTTC. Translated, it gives CATSTRGPGENEQFF.

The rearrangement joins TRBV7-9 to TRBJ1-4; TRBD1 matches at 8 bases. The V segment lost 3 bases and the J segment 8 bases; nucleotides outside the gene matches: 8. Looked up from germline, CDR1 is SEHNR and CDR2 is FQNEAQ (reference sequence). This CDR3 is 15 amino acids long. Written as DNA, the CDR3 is TGTGCCAGCAGCTTTGGCGGACAGGGTGGAGAAAAACTGTTTTTT. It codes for CASSFGGQGGEKLFF.

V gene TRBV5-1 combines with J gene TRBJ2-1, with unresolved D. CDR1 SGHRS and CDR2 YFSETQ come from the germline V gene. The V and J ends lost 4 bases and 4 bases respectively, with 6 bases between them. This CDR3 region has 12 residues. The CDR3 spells CASSQQYNEQFF. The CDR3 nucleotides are TGCGCCAGCAGCCAGCAGTACAATGAGCAGTTCTTC.

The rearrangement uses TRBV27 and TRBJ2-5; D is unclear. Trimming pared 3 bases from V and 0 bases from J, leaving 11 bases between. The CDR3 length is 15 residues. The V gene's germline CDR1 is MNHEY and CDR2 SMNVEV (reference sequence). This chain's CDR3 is CASSFVRAYQETQYF. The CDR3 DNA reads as TGTGCCAGCAGTTTCGTCCGGGCCTACCAAGAGACCCAGTACTTC.

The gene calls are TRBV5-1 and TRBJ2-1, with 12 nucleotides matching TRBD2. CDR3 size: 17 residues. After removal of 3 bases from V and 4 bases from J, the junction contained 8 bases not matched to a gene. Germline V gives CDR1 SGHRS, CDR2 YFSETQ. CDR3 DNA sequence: TGCGCCAGCAGCTCCGAACGTGGGACTAGCGGGTACAATGAGCAGTTCTTC. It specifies CASSSERGTSGYNEQFF.

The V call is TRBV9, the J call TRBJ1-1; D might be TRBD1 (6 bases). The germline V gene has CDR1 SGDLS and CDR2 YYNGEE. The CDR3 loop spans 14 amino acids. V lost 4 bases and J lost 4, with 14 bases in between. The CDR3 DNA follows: TGTGCCAGCAGCCGTGGGGGGGGCGGCACTGAAGCTTTCTTT. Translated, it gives CASSRGGGGTEAFF.

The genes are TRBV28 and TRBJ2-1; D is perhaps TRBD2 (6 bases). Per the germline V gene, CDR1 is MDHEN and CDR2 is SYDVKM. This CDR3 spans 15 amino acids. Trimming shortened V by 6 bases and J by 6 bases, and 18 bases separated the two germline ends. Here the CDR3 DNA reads TGTGCCAGCAGGGCAAGTGGAGCGGGTTCCAATGAGCAGTTCTTC. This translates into CASRASGAGSNEQFF. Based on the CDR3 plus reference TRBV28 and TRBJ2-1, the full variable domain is DVKVTQSSRYLVKRTGEKVFLECVQDMDHENMFWYRQDPGLGLRLIYFSYDVKMKEKGDIPEGYSVSREKKERFSLILESASTNQTSMYLCASRASGAGSNEQFFGPGTRLTVL.

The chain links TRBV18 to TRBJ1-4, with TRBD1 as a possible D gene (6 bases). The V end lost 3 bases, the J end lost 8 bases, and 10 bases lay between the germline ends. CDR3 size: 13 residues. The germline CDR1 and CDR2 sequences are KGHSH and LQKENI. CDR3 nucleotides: TGTGCCAGCTCACCGGGACAAGGGGAAAAACTGTTTTTT. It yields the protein CASSPGQGEKLFF.

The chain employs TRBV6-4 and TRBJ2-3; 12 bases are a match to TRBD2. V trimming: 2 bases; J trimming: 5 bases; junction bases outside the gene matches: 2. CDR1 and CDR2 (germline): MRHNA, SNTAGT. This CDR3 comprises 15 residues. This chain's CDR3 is CASSDRLAGVDTQYF. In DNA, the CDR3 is TGTGCCAGCAGTGACAGACTAGCGGGAGTAGATACGCAGTATTTT.

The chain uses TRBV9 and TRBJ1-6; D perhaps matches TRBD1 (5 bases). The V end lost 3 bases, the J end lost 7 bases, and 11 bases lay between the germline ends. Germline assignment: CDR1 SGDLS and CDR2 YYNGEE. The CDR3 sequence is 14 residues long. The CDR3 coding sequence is TGTGCCAGCAGCGCCCGGGACGCAAATTCACCCCTCCACTTT. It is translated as CASSARDANSPLHF.

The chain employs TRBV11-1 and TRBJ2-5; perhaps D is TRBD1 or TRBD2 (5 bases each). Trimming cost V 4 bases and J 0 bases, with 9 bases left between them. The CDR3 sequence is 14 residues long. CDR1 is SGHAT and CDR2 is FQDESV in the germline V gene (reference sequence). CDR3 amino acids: CASSSGSYQETQYF. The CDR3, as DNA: TGTGCCAGCAGCTCAGGGAGTTACCAAGAGACCCAGTACTTC. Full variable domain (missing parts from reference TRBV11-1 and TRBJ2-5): EAEVAQSPRYKITEKSQAVAFWCDPISGHATLYWYRQILGQGPELLVQFQDESVVDDSQLPKDRFSAERLKGVDSTLKIQPAELGDSAMYLCASSSGSYQETQYFGPGTRLLVL.

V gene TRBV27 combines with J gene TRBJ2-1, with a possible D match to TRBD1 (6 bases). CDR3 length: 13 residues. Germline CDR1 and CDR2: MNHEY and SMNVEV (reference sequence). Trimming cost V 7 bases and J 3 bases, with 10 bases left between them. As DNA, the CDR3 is TGTGCCAGCAAACCGGACAGCTACAATGAGCAGTTCTTC. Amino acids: CASKPDSYNEQFF.

CDR3 in amino acids: CSAYSGGWNTEAFF. DNA of the CDR3: TGCAGCGCTTACTCCGGGGGGTGGAACACTGAAGCTTTCTTT. The genes are TRBV29-1 and TRBJ1-1; TRBD1 might be the D (5 bases). Germline CDR1 reads SQVTM; CDR2 reads ANQGSEA. The CDR3 runs 14 residues. V lost 7 bases, J lost 1 base, and 16 bases lay in between.

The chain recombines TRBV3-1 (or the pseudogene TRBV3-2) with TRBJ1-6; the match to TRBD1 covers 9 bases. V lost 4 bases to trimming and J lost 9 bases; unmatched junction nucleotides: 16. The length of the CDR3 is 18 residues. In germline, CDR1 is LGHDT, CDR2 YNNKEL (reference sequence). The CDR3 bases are TGTGCCAGCAGCCCCGGGAGGGACAGGGTCCTAGGCGGTTCACCCCTCCACTTT. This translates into CASSPGRDRVLGGSPLHF.

The DNA of the CDR3 is TGTGCCAGCAGCTTAGCGGGACCAACTAATGAAAAACTGTTTTTT. Translating it yields CASSLAGPTNEKLFF. The gene calls are TRBV7-9 and TRBJ1-4, with D possibly being TRBD1 (5 bases). V lost 0 bases, J lost 0 bases, and 5 bases lay in between. The CDR3 totals 15 residues. Germline loops: CDR1 SEHNR, CDR2 FQNEAQ (reference sequence).

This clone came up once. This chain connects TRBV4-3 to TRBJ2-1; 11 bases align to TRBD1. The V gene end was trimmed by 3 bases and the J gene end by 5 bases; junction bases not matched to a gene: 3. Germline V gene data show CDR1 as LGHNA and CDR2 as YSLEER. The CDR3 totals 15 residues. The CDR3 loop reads CASSQLGQGDNEQFF. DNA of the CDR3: TGCGCCAGCAGCCAGCTGGGACAGGGGGACAATGAGCAGTTCTTC.

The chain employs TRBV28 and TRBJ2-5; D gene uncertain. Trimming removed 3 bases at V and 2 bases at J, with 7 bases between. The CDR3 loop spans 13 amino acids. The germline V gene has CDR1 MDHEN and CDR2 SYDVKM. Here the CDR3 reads CASSLSRQETQYF. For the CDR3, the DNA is TGTGCCAGCAGTTTGTCCAGACAAGAGACCCAGTACTTC.

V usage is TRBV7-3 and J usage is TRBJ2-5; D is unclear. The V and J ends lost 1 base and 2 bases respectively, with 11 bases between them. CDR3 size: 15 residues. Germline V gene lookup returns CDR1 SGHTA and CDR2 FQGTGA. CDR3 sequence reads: CASSLSHSWQETQYF. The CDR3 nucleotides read TGTGCCAGCAGCTTAAGTCACAGTTGGCAAGAGACCCAGTACTTC.

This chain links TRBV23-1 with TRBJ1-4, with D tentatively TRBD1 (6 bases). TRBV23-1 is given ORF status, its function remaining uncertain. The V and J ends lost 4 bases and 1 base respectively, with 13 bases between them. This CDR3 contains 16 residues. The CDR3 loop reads CASSRRGSLTNEKLFF. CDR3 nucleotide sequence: TGCGCCAGCAGTCGGAGGGGGTCGTTAACTAATGAAAAACTGTTTTTT.

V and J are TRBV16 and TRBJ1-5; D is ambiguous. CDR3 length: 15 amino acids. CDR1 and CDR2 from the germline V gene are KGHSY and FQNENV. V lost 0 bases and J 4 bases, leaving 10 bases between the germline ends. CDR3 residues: CASSQSPGGNQPQHF. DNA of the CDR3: TGTGCCAGCAGCCAATCTCCAGGTGGGAATCAGCCCCAGCATTTT.

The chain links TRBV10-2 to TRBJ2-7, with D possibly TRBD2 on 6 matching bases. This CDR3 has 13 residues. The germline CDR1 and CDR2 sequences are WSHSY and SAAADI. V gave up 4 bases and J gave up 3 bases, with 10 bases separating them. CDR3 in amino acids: CASSALASYEQYF. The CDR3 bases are TGCGCCAGCAGTGCTCTAGCGAGCTACGAGCAGTACTTC.

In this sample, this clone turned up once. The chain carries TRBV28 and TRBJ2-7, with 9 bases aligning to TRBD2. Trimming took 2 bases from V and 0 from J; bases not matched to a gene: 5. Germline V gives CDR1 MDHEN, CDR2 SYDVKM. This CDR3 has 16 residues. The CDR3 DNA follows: TGTGCCAGCAGTTTAAATCTAGCGGGACTCTCCTACGAGCAGTACTTC. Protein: CASSLNLAGLSYEQYF.